The 20 T cell receptor beta chains presented below share a single source sample, sequenced in a study of blood T cells in healthy people across ages (dated by TCRdb to the mid-2010s). Libraries were constructed by 5' RACE. Reads for this sample came from an Illumina HiSeq 2500. A second roughly 7 to 11 cycle PCR used a sample-barcoded 5' primer and a J-beta primer mix. TCRdb reran the public reads through fastp at Q25 and MiXCR, keeping productive beta chains. Each CDR3 protein appears once, grouped with its most common genes and DNA. Counted in this sample were over 600,000 distinct CDR3 sequences; around 45% of them appeared once. The ten largest make up roughly 18% of the sample. The sample comprised blood. The receptor source for this set is a man aged 80 or over in good health.

The chain joins TRBV10-3 to TRBJ2-7; TRBD1 matches at 7 bases. The V gene end was trimmed by 3 bases and the J gene end by 1 base; junction bases not matched to a gene: 3. The germline V gene has CDR1 ENHRY and CDR2 SYGVKD. The CDR3 is 14 amino acids. CDR3 sequence: CAISERDRSYEQYF. CDR3 nucleotides: TGTGCCATCAGTGAAAGGGACAGATCCTACGAGCAGTACTTC.

Details on this clonotype: Mismatch with germline at one junction end may stem from a read error. The rearrangement joins TRBV29-1 to TRBJ1-1, with D unclear. This CDR3 comprises 12 residues. From germline, CDR1 is SQVTM and CDR2 ANQGSEA. The CDR3 spells CSVKETGNEAFF. The CDR3 nucleotides are TGCAGCGTTAAAGAAACGGGAAATGAAGCTTTCTTT.

The J gene is TRBJ2-5, the V gene TRBV4-1; 8 bases match TRBD2. Germline CDR1 reads MGHRA; CDR2 reads YSYEKL. V lost 4 bases and J lost 1; bases outside the gene matches: 8. The CDR3 spans 16 residues. The CDR3 sequence is CASSPTGSGGQETQYF. DNA of the CDR3: TGCGCCAGCAGCCCAACAGGCAGCGGGGGCCAAGAGACCCAGTACTTC.

Points on this clonotype: This may come from a read error, since a much larger clone is one base off. V usage is TRBV5-1 and J usage is TRBJ2-1; no reliable D call. This CDR3 has 14 amino acids. Trimming removed 3 bases at V and 5 bases at J, with 12 bases between. Germline V gene data show CDR1 as SGHRS and CDR2 as YFSETQ. CDR3 sequence: CASSSSTPDNEQFF. The CDR3, as DNA: TGCGCCAGCAGCTCGTCGACACCGGACAATGAGCAGTTCTTC.

The gene calls are TRBV20-1 and TRBJ2-1, with 12 bases aligning to TRBD2. Germline V gene sequence: CDR1 DFQATT, CDR2 SNEGSKA (reference sequence). V shed 6 bases and J 9 bases; nucleotides not matched to a gene: 6. The CDR3 is 13 amino acids. CDR3 region: CSAHRLAGVEQFF. The CDR3, as DNA: TGCAGTGCCCACCGACTAGCGGGAGTTGAGCAGTTCTTC.

This chain links TRBV28 with TRBJ2-5; 9 bases agree with TRBD2. Per the germline V gene, CDR1 is MDHEN and CDR2 is SYDVKM. After removal of 4 bases from V and 5 bases from J, the junction contained 8 bases not matched to a gene. The CDR3 length is 15 residues. This CDR3 reads CASSSGAGGVETQYF. As DNA, the CDR3 is TGTGCCAGCAGTTCAGGAGCGGGAGGCGTGGAGACCCAGTACTTC.

This clonotype was found many times. This chain uses TRBV12-3 or TRBV12-4 with TRBJ2-2; D not certain. Trimming stripped 6 bases from V and 9 bases from J, with 14 bases between. This CDR3 comprises 13 residues. CDR3 region: CASRMGPVRELFF. CDR3 coding DNA: TGTGCCAGCAGAATGGGCCCTGTGAGGGAGCTGTTTTTT.

The rearrangement joins TRBV6-2 or TRBV6-3 to TRBJ2-1; 9 bases are shared with TRBD2. The CDR3 is 12 residues long. The germline gives CDR1 MNHEY, CDR2 SVGEGT. V dropped 8 bases and J dropped 10; count of bases not matched to a gene: 6. The CDR3 sequence: CASGTSTTEQFF. The CDR3 nucleotides are TGTGCCAGCGGGACTAGCACAACCGAGCAGTTCTTC.

J is TRBJ2-2 and V is TRBV7-2; either TRBD1 or TRBD2 may supply D (5 bases each). V was pared by 4 bases and J by 8 bases, with 11 bases between. The CDR3 loop spans 13 amino acids. CDR1 is SGHTA, CDR2 FQGNSA, per germline. CDR3 in DNA: TGTGCCAGCAGCTACGGGACCGCTGGGGAGCTGTTTTTT. Translation gives CASSYGTAGELFF.

This clonotype was found a few times. The CDR3 nucleotides read TGTGCCAGCATCCCGGGACCTAACGTTTACAATGAGCAGTTCTTC. Residues: CASIPGPNVYNEQFF. The V gene is TRBV12-3 or TRBV12-4, the J gene TRBJ2-1; D tentatively fits TRBD1 or TRBD2 (5 bases each). Trimming took off 7 bases at V and 4 bases at J, with 17 bases between the two ends. This CDR3 has 15 amino acids.

This clonotype came up once. CDR3 in amino acids: CASSYSRGSENTEAFF. Here the CDR3 DNA reads TGTGCCAGCAGTTACTCTCGGGGCTCGGAGAACACTGAAGCTTTCTTT. The chain has TRBV6-2 or TRBV6-3 and TRBJ1-1; a weak D match, TRBD1 (5 bases). CDR1 is MNHEY and CDR2 is SVGEGT in the germline V gene. The CDR3 has 16 residues. The V gene lost 0 bases and the J gene lost 1 base, with 12 bases spanning the gap.

The rearrangement uses TRBV5-6 and TRBJ2-5; 7 nucleotides line up with TRBD2. In germline, CDR1 is SGHDT, CDR2 YYEEEE. V lost 2 bases to trimming and J lost 6 bases; unmatched junction nucleotides: 4. The CDR3 has 13 residues. As DNA, the CDR3 is TGTGCCAGCAGCTTCGGCGGGAGTAAGACCCAGTACTTC. Translation gives CASSFGGSKTQYF.

The chain joins TRBV29-1 to TRBJ2-5, with TRBD1 matching 12 bases. Germline V gives CDR1 SQVTM, CDR2 ANQGSEA. This CDR3 is 13 amino acids long. Trimming at V came to 3 bases and at J to 9 bases, leaving 5 bases not matched to a gene. The CDR3 coding sequence is TGCAGCGTTGAGGGACAGGGGGCGCGGGCCCAGTACTTC. It yields the protein CSVEGQGARAQYF.

Notes on this clonotype: Given a much more abundant clone one base away, this may be a read error. This rearrangement joins TRBV20-1 to TRBJ2-1; 7 positions match TRBD2. The J call is doubtful: the DNA matches TRBJ2-7 better. The length of the CDR3 is 15 residues. The V gene's germline CDR1 is DFQATT and CDR2 SNEGSKA (reference sequence). The DNA for the CDR3 is TGCAGTGCTAGTTTCTTGGGAGGGGACTACAATGAGCAGTACTTC. Amino acids: CSASFLGGDYNEQYF.

V gene TRBV12-3 or TRBV12-4 combines with J gene TRBJ2-7; TRBD1 might be the D (5 bases). V lost 6 bases to trimming and J lost 6 bases, with 12 bases between them. CDR3 length: 12 residues. The CDR3 here is CASRRGLSEQYF. The DNA of the CDR3 is TGTGCCAGCAGAAGGGGCTTATCCGAGCAGTACTTC.

In its sample, this clonotype was seen many times. V and J are TRBV28 and TRBJ2-7, with TRBD2 matching 10 bases. CDR1 MDHEN and CDR2 SYDVKM come from the germline V gene. The CDR3 has 15 amino acids. The V segment lost 4 bases and the J segment 2 bases; nucleotides outside the gene matches: 5. The CDR3 DNA is TGTGCCAGCAGTTCCCTAGCGGGAGTCGCCTACGAGCAGTACTTC. Amino acid sequence: CASSSLAGVAYEQYF.

The chain joins TRBV5-1 to TRBJ2-5, with D possibly being TRBD2 (7 bases). CDR1 is SGHRS, CDR2 YFSETQ, per germline. The CDR3 consists of 16 residues. Trimming took off 1 base at V and 11 bases at J, with 24 bases between the two ends. The CDR3 DNA follows: TGCGCCAGCAGCTTGTGGGGGCTAGCGGAGTATAATGAGCAGTACTTC. Translating it yields CASSLWGLAEYNEQYF.

The chain is built from TRBV5-1 and TRBJ2-7; D possibly corresponds to TRBD2 (6 bases). The V gene lost 4 bases and the J gene lost 0 bases, with 14 bases spanning the gap. The CDR3 covers 15 residues. Germline V gives CDR1 SGHRS, CDR2 YFSETQ. The CDR3: CASSRRDPSSYEQYF. In nucleotides, the CDR3 is TGCGCCAGCAGCAGGAGGGACCCAAGCTCCTACGAGCAGTACTTC.

This clonotype is a singleton in its sample. V and J are TRBV28 and TRBJ2-7; the D is unclear. This CDR3 has 12 amino acids. CDR1 and CDR2 (germline): MDHEN, SYDVKM. Between the trimmed V and J ends, which lost 1 base and 7 bases, there was a span of 8 bases. This CDR3 reads CASSLLAAEQYF. CDR3 nucleotide sequence: TGTGCCAGCAGTTTATTAGCTGCGGAGCAGTACTTC.

This clonotype was observed a single time. The chain combines TRBV5-6 with TRBJ2-6; D is unresolved. Germline V CDR1 and CDR2: SGHDT, YYEEEE. This CDR3 region has 14 residues. Trimming took off 4 bases at V and 5 bases at J, with 10 bases between the two ends. The CDR3 protein is CASSTRHWANVLTF. The CDR3 DNA is TGTGCCAGCAGCACCCGACACTGGGCCAACGTCCTGACTTTC.